Below, one T cell receptor beta chain is given with its context. Germline assignment: CDR1 SEHNR and CDR2 FQNEAQ (reference sequence). Trimming shortened V by 3 bases and J by 10 bases, and 13 bases separated the two germline ends. This CDR3 spans 14 amino acids. The method was immunoSEQ multiplex PCR; TCRdb's version includes in-frame clones alone and lacks a portion of them. The sample shows roughly 48,000 clones, around 82% of them seen only once. These data come from a study of blood T cell repertoires in COVID-19. Study-wide background: PBMCs, B-cell-depleted T cells, or T cells provided the cDNA or gDNA that made up the material.

The receptor was derived from a human donor in a cohort sampled during active COVID-19. The chain employs TRBV7-9 and TRBJ1-6; tentatively, D is TRBD1 (5 bases). The sample was peripheral blood. This CDR3 is CASSFREGSSPLHF. CDR3 DNA: TGTGCCAGCAGCTTCAGGGAGGGGAGCTCACCCCTCCACTTT.